The TCR beta chain described here comes from a study of shared clonotypes between healthy human individuals. Study at large: Three plates were used per donor for CD4 naive, three for CD4 memory, two for CD8 naive and one for CD8 memory. Overall study results and limits: Larger estimated richness was generally recorded for naive subsets relative to memory subsets.

DNA at approximately 200 ng, approximately 30,000 T cell genomes, went into sorted-subset replicate PCRs. The method was immunoSEQ multiplex PCR; TCRdb's version includes in-frame clones alone and lacks a portion of them. The table includes 850,000 to 1,200,000 clones, roughly 80% detected once. The germline V and J ends were trimmed by 0 bases and 1 base, with 9 bases remaining between them. In germline, CDR1 is SGHRS, CDR2 YFSETQ. This CDR3 has 15 amino acids. The study drew its donors from healthy HIV-negative adults without recent acute infections or vaccinations. Of note for this clone: The antigen is not known. Additional DNA sequences in this sample encode the identical CDR3.

This sequence joins TRBV5-1 and TRBJ2-3; maybe TRBD1 (6 bases). The TCR originated in a man aged 18 to 30 in good health. Material for sequencing was memory CD4+ T cells sorted from blood. Subset specified: CD45RA-negative fraction. CDR3 bases: TGCGCCAGCAGCTTGGGGACAGTGGGCACAGATACGCAGTATTTT. It is translated as CASSLGTVGTDTQYF.